This T cell receptor beta chain was recorded in a study of T cells in Graves' hyperthyroidism and ophthalmopathy. Regarding the study as a whole: Most thyroid clonotypes with frequency above 0.001 were detected in blood.

Diagnostic decisions used clinical symptoms, serum thyroxine and TRAb, thyroid ultrasound and orbital computed tomography. V lost 2 bases, J lost 1 base, and 3 bases lay in between. Germline CDR1 reads SGHTA; CDR2 reads FQGNSA. The CDR3 spans 14 residues. This clonotype has a count of ten or more. Its antigen remains unidentified. TCR beta CDR3 regions were amplified from RNA. TCR CDR3 regions were first amplified by RT-PCR with HTBI primers. MiXCR, applied by TCRdb to the multiplex PCR reads, yields one record per CDR3 protein. The table includes a few hundred thousand distinct CDR3 sequences, roughly 15% detected once.

The rearrangement links TRBV7-2 to TRBJ1-6; D unclear. The sequenced material came from blood. This sequence was found in a woman between 25 and 40 years old with Graves' ophthalmopathy. The CDR3 DNA reads as TGTGCCAGCAGCTTACAGTCCTATAATTCACCCCTCCACTTT. Protein product: CASSLQSYNSPLHF.